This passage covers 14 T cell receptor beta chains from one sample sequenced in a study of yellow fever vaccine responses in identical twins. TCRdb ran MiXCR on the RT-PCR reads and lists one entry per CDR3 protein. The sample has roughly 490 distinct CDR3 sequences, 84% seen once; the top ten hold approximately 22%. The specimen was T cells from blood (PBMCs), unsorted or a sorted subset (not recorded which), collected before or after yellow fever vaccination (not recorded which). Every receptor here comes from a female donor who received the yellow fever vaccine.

The CDR3: CASSLRDPNTEAFF. CDR3 DNA sequence: TGTGCCAGCAGCTTACGCGACCCGAACACTGAAGCTTTCTTT. V usage is TRBV7-3 and J usage is TRBJ1-1; D gene uncertain. CDR1 and CDR2 from the germline V gene are SGHTA and FQGTGA. Deletions cut 2 bases from V and 1 base from J, with 8 bases between. CDR3 length: 14 residues.

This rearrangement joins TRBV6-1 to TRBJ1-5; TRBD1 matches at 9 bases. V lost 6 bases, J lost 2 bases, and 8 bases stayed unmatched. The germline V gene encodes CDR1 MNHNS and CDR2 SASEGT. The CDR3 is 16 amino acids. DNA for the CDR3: TGTGCCAGCAGACCCGGGACAGGGCCTGGCAATCAGCCCCAGCATTTT. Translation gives CASRPGTGPGNQPQHF.

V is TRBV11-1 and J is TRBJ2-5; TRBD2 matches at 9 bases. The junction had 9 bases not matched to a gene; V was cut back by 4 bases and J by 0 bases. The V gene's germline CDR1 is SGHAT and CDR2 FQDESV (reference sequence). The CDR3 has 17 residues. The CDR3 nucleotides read TGTGCCAGCAGCTCTCGGGCTAGCGGGACGAACCAAGAGACCCAGTACTTC. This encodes CASSSRASGTNQETQYF. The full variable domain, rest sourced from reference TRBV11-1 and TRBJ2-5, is EAEVAQSPRYKITEKSQAVAFWCDPISGHATLYWYRQILGQGPELLVQFQDESVVDDSQLPKDRFSAERLKGVDSTLKIQPAELGDSAMYLCASSSRASGTNQETQYFGPGTRLLVL.

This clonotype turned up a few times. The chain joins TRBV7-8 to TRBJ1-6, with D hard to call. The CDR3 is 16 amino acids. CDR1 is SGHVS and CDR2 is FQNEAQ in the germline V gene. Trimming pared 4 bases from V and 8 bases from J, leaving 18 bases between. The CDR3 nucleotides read TGTGCCAGCAGCTCGATTGGCCGGTCTTTGGATTCACCCCTCCACTTT. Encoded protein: CASSSIGRSLDSPLHF.

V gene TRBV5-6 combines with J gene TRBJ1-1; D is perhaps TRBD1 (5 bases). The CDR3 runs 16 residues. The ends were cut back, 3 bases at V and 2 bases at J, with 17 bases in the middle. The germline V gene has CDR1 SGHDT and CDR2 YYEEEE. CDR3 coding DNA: TGTGCCAGCAGCTCCTACGGGGCCCGGATTAACACTGAAGCTTTCTTT. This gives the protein CASSSYGARINTEAFF.

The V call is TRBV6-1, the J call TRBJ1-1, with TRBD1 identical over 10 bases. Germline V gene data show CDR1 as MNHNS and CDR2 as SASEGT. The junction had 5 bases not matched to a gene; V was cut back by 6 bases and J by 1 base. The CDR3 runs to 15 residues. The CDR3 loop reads CASSRDRGGNTEAFF. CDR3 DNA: TGTGCCAGCAGCAGGGACAGGGGTGGGAACACTGAAGCTTTCTTT.

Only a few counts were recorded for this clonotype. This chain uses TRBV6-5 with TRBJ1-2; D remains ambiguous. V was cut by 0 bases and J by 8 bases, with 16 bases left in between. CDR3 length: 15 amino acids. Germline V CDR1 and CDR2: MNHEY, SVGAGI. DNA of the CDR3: TGTGCCAGCAGTTACTCCCCAGACGCCTCTTGGGGCTACACCTTC. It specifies CASSYSPDASWGYTF.

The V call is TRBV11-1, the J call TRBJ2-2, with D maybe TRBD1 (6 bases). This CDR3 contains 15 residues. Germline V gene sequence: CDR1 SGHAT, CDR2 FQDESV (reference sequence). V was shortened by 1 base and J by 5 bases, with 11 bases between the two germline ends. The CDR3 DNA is TGTGCCAGCAGCTTAGTGGGCAGGGGAACCGGGGAGCTGTTTTTT. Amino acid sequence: CASSLVGRGTGELFF.

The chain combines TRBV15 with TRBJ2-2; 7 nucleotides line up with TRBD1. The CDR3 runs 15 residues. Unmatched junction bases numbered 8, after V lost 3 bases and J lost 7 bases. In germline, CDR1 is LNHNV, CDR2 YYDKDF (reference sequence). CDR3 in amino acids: CATSRADREGGELFF. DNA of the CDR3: TGTGCCACCAGCAGGGCTGACAGGGAAGGCGGGGAGCTGTTTTTT.

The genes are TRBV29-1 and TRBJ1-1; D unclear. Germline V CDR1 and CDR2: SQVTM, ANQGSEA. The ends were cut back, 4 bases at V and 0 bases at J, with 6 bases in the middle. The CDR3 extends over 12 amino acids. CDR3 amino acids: CSVGQLNTEAFF. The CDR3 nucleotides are TGCAGCGTTGGCCAGCTGAACACTGAAGCTTTCTTT.

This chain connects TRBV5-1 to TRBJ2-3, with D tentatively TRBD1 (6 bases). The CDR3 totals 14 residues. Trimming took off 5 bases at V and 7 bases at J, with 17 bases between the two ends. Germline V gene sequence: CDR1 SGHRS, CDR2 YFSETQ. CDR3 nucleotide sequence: TGCGCCAGCAGTCTCTCCCCAGGGGCAAATACGCAGTATTTT. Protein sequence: CASSLSPGANTQYF.

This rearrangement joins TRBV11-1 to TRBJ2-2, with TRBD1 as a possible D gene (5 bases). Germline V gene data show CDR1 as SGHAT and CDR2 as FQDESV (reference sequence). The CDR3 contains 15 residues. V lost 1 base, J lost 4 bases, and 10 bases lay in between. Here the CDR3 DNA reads TGTGCCAGCAGCTTAGTAAGGACAAGCACCGGGGAGCTGTTTTTT. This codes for CASSLVRTSTGELFF.

CDR3 DNA sequence: TGTGCCTGGAGTGCGGGACAGGGGGCCGATTGGTATGGCTACACCTTC. Its translation is CAWSAGQGADWYGYTF. V is TRBV30 and J is TRBJ1-2; 12 bases align to TRBD1. The CDR3 spans 16 residues. Trimming removed 1 base from V and 5 bases from J; junction bases left unmatched: 8. CDR1 and CDR2 (germline): GTSNPN, SVGIG (reference sequence).

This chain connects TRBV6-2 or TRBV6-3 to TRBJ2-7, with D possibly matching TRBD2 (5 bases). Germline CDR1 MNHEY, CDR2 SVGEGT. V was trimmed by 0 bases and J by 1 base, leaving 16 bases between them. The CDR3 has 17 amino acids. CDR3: CASSYSSGPRGSYEQYF. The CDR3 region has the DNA TGTGCCAGCAGTTACTCGAGTGGACCCCGAGGGTCCTACGAGCAGTACTTC.